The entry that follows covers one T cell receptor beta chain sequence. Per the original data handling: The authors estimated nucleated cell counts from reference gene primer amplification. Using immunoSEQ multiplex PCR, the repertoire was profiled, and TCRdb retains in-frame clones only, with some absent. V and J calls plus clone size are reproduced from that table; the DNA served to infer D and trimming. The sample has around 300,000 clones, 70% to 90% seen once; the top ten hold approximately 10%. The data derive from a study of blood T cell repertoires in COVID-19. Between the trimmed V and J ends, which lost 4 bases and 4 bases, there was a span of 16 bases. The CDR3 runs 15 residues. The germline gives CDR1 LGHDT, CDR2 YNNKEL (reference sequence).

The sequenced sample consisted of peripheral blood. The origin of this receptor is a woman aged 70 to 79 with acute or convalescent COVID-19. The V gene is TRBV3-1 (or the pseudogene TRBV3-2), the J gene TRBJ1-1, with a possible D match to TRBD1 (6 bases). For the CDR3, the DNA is TGTGCCAGCAGCCTGCCAGGGGTTCTAGGCACTGAAGCTTTCTTT. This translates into CASSLPGVLGTEAFF.